These 21 T cell receptor beta chains were sequenced from one sample in a study of shared clonotypes between healthy human individuals. Profiling relied on immunoSEQ multiplex PCR, and the TCRdb table lists in-frame clones only, not all of them. The sample lists about 1.1 million clones; 60% to 80% were seen once. Sequencing was done on a sample of memory CD4+ T cells from PBMCs. Sample subset: CD45RA-negative fraction. The receptors stem from a man in his late teens or twenties in good health. Some clones in this sample may be carry-over from other donors' samples.

This clone appeared a single time. The chain couples TRBV11-3 to TRBJ2-1; 8 bases map to TRBD1. V gave up 1 base and J gave up 3 bases; unmatched junction bases: 8. The V gene's germline CDR1 is SGHNT and CDR2 YENEEA. The CDR3 runs 17 residues. The CDR3 sequence is CASSLGARGQVYNEQFF. The CDR3 DNA reads TGTGCCAGCAGCTTAGGGGCCCGGGGACAGGTCTACAATGAGCAGTTCTTC.

The genes are TRBV4-3 and TRBJ2-7, with 8 bases lining up with TRBD2. The germline gives CDR1 LGHNA, CDR2 YSLEER. With 4 bases clipped from V and 0 bases from J, the junction kept 14 bases outside the gene matches. This CDR3 is built from 18 residues. CDR3 nucleotides: TGCGCCAGCAGCCTAAGTTACCTCGGGACTAGTGGCTCCTACGAGCAGTACTTC. Amino acid sequence: CASSLSYLGTSGSYEQYF.

Regarding this clone: Additional DNA sequences in this sample encode the identical CDR3. The chain employs TRBV4-1 and TRBJ1-5; D gene ambiguous. The germline V gene has CDR1 MGHRA and CDR2 YSYEKL. The V and J ends lost 0 bases and 0 bases respectively, with 9 bases between them. There are 16 residues in the CDR3. CDR3 coding DNA: TGCGCCAGCAGCCAAGATAAGGATTATAGCAATCAGCCCCAGCATTTT. Translating gives CASSQDKDYSNQPQHF.

In its sample, this clone was seen a few times. The chain joins TRBV21-1 to TRBJ2-7. TRBV21-1 is flagged as a pseudogene. The CDR3 runs to 13 residues. For the CDR3, the DNA is TGTGCCAGCAGCAAAGACCACTCCTACGAGCAGTACTTC. Protein sequence: CASSKDHSYEQYF.

This clone appeared a few times. The rearrangement uses TRBV11-2 and TRBJ2-1, with D perhaps matching TRBD2 (6 bases). The V end lost 5 bases, the J end lost 1 base, and 18 bases lay between the germline ends. CDR1 is SGHAT and CDR2 is FQNNGV in the germline V gene. There are 17 residues in the CDR3. This CDR3 reads CASSPNSGTASYNEQFF. The CDR3 DNA follows: TGTGCCAGCAGCCCTAACTCCGGGACTGCTTCCTACAATGAGCAGTTCTTC.

This sequence joins TRBV5-6 and TRBJ2-5, with 13 nucleotides matching TRBD2. The J call is uncertain, as TRBJ2-7 better fits the DNA end. The CDR3 is made up of 15 amino acids. CDR1 and CDR2 from the germline V gene are SGHDT and YYEEEE. The CDR3 coding sequence is TGTGCCAGCAGTAAACTAGCGGGAGGGCTAGACGAGCAGTACTTC. Translated: CASSKLAGGLDEQYF.

Only a few counts were recorded for this clone. V usage is TRBV2 and J usage is TRBJ2-1; 12 positions match TRBD2. V was clipped by 5 bases and J by 14 bases; unmatched bases: 13. The CDR3 has 15 residues. Per the germline V gene, CDR1 is SNHLY and CDR2 is FYNNEI. CDR3 nucleotide sequence: TGTGCCAGCAGTTCACGGACTAGCGGGGTTCGCGCGGAGTTCTTC. Its protein is CASSSRTSGVRAEFF.

V is TRBV5-4 and J is TRBJ2-5; D call uncertain. Trimming took off 1 base at V and 5 bases at J, with 9 bases between the two ends. Germline loops: CDR1 SGHNT, CDR2 YYREEE (reference sequence). The CDR3 covers 13 residues. The CDR3: CASSLPTVETQYF. In DNA, the CDR3 is TGTGCCAGCAGCTTGCCTACGGTGGAGACCCAGTACTTC.

The J gene is TRBJ2-7, the V gene TRBV5-1; D is perhaps TRBD1 (6 bases). Per the germline V gene, CDR1 is SGHRS and CDR2 is YFSETQ. V shed 1 base and J shed 2 bases, with 13 bases lying between them. The CDR3 has 15 amino acids. CDR3 region: CASSLYSGQTYEQYF. The CDR3 DNA reads as TGCGCCAGCAGCTTGTATTCTGGACAGACCTACGAGCAGTACTTC.

This chain links TRBV5-1 with TRBJ2-2, with 12 bases lining up with TRBD1. The CDR3 loop spans 16 amino acids. Unmatched junction bases numbered 1, after V lost 0 bases and J lost 4 bases. Germline CDR1 SGHRS, CDR2 YFSETQ. Here the CDR3 DNA reads TGCGCCAGCAGCTTGGTGGGACAGGGGGCCACCGGGGAGCTGTTTTTT. Translated, it gives CASSLVGQGATGELFF. Full variable domain (missing parts from reference TRBV5-1 and TRBJ2-2): KAGVTQTPRYLIKTRGQQVTLSCSPISGHRSVSWYQQTPGQGLQFLFEYFSETQRNKGNFPGRFSGRQFSNSRSEMNVSTLELGDSALYLCASSLVGQGATGELFFGEGSRLTVL.

This clone was picked up one time. The CDR3 nucleotides are TGTGCCAGCAGCTTCGCAGGGGAAGGTGGAAACACCATATATTTT. Protein: CASSFAGEGGNTIYF. This chain uses TRBV11-1 with TRBJ1-3, with D tentatively TRBD1 (6 bases). The germline V gene has CDR1 SGHAT and CDR2 FQDESV (reference sequence). This CDR3 spans 15 amino acids. The V gene lost 3 bases and the J gene lost 3 bases, with 12 bases spanning the gap.

This sequence joins TRBV6-1 and TRBJ1-1; 7 bases fit TRBD1. Looked up from germline, CDR1 is MNHNS and CDR2 is SASEGT. The V gene end was trimmed by 6 bases and the J gene end by 4 bases; junction bases not matched to a gene: 11. CDR3 size: 15 residues. The CDR3 protein is CASRPLDREGTEAFF. The CDR3 DNA sequence: TGTGCCAGCAGACCACTCGACAGGGAGGGCACTGAAGCTTTCTTT.

The sample holds one count of this clone. The CDR3 coding sequence is TGTGCCAGCAGCTTGGGAAGCGGGCTCGGGGAGACCCAGTACTTC. It translates to CASSLGSGLGETQYF. The chain has TRBV5-4 and TRBJ2-5; tentatively, D is TRBD2 (6 bases). Germline V gene lookup returns CDR1 SGHNT and CDR2 YYREEE (reference sequence). This CDR3 comprises 15 residues. V lost 0 bases, J lost 5 bases, and 14 bases lay in between.

The V gene is TRBV23-1, the J gene TRBJ2-2; possibly TRBD1 for D (6 bases). TRBV23-1 is an ORF for which the function is uncertain. The CDR3 loop spans 15 amino acids. The ends were cut back, 5 bases at V and 3 bases at J, with 13 bases in the middle. As DNA, the CDR3 is TGCGCCAGCAGTTCACAGGGCTCTTACACCGGGGAGCTGTTTTTT. Protein: CASSSQGSYTGELFF.

CDR3 in amino acids: CASSQQFSGANVLTF. CDR3 in DNA: TGTGCCAGCAGCCAGCAGTTCTCTGGGGCCAACGTCCTGACTTTC. The chain has TRBV14 and TRBJ2-6; D remains unclear. V was pared by 3 bases and J by 0 bases, with 6 bases between. CDR3 length: 15 residues. Germline CDR1 is SGHDN and CDR2 is FVKESK.

This chain links TRBV19 with TRBJ2-7; maybe TRBD1 (5 bases). The CDR3 length is 14 residues. Germline V gives CDR1 LNHDA, CDR2 SQIVND (reference sequence). Trimming left V 4 bases short and J 3 bases short, with 13 bases between. This CDR3 reads CASSKAGMFYEQYF. The CDR3 coding sequence is TGTGCCAGTAGTAAAGCAGGGATGTTCTACGAGCAGTACTTC.

This clone appeared a few times. Other DNA sequences in this sample translate to the same CDR3. The rearrangement links TRBV29-1 to TRBJ1-1; D is unresolved. Germline V gene sequence: CDR1 SQVTM, CDR2 ANQGSEA. V was cut by 6 bases and J by 0 bases, with 11 bases left in between. CDR3 length: 13 amino acids. The CDR3 nucleotides are TGCAGCGTCGCCGGGGTACTGAACACTGAAGCTTTCTTT. Amino acid sequence: CSVAGVLNTEAFF. The complete variable domain, with remaining parts taken from reference TRBV29-1 and TRBJ1-1, reads SAVISQKPSRDICQRGTSLTIQCQVDSQVTMMFWYRQQPGQSLTLIATANQGSEATYESGFVIDKFPISRPNLTFSTLTVSNMSPEDSSIYLCSVAGVLNTEAFFGQGTRLTVV.

This chain connects TRBV7-9 to TRBJ1-1, with D uncertain. The V and J ends lost 5 bases and 6 bases respectively, with 13 bases between them. This CDR3 is 13 amino acids long. Germline lookup yields CDR1 SEHNR and CDR2 FQNEAQ (reference sequence). The CDR3: CASSPRVHAEAFF. In nucleotides, the CDR3 is TGTGCCAGCAGCCCACGTGTTCACGCTGAAGCTTTCTTT.

The genes are TRBV11-2 and TRBJ2-1, with 9 bases that match TRBD2. Germline loops: CDR1 SGHAT, CDR2 FQNNGV. Trimming took 2 bases from V and 7 from J; bases not matched to a gene: 9. This CDR3 has 16 residues. DNA for the CDR3: TGTGCCAGCAGCTTACGGCTAGCGGGAATTTTTAATGAGCAGTTCTTC. It is translated as CASSLRLAGIFNEQFF.

The chain's CDR3 is CASSLEVTQYF. The CDR3 bases are TGTGCCAGCAGCTTAGAGGTGACCCAGTACTTC. This rearrangement joins TRBV7-8 to TRBJ2-5; D is uncertain. V shed 1 base and J shed 7 bases, with 4 bases lying between them. This CDR3 spans 11 amino acids. CDR1 SGHVS and CDR2 FQNEAQ come from the germline V gene.

For the CDR3, the DNA is TGTGCCAGCAGCAGTCAGACAGGGAGAGATGAAAAACTGTTTTTT. Encoded protein: CASSSQTGRDEKLFF. The chain is built from TRBV9 and TRBJ1-4, with 7 bases identical to TRBD1. The CDR3 is 15 residues long. CDR1 is SGDLS and CDR2 is YYNGEE in the germline V gene. V was pared by 4 bases and J by 6 bases, with 9 bases of the junction left unmatched. The full variable domain, its missing parts supplied by reference TRBV9 and TRBJ1-4, is DSGVTQTPKHLITATGQRVTLRCSPRSGDLSVYWYQQSLDQGLQFLIQYYNGEERAKGNILERFSAQQFPDLHSELNLSSLELGDSALYFCASSSQTGRDEKLFFGSGTQLSVL.